These 8 T cell receptor beta chains were sequenced from one sample in a study of T cell responses to AZD1222 COVID-19 vaccine. Sequencing used immunoSEQ multiplex PCR; TCRdb keeps in-frame clones, though not all of them. This sample has around 140,000 clones, with roughly 89% found just once. The material sequenced was peripheral blood, taken on day 0 of AZD1222 vaccination. The receptor set was obtained from an adult in good health.

This rearrangement joins TRBV7-9 to TRBJ2-7; D call uncertain. This CDR3 is 13 amino acids long. V was shortened by 5 bases and J by 1 base, with 9 bases between the two germline ends. The germline gives CDR1 SEHNR, CDR2 FQNEAQ (reference sequence). CDR3 loop: CASSLWESYEQYF. In DNA form, the CDR3 reads TGTGCCAGCAGCCTGTGGGAATCCTACGAGCAGTACTTC.

This chain uses TRBV5-1 with TRBJ2-4, with D possibly TRBD1 on 5 matching bases. Trimming took off 3 bases at V and 9 bases at J, with 19 bases between the two ends. The CDR3 length is 15 residues. Per the germline V gene, CDR1 is SGHRS and CDR2 is YFSETQ. CDR3 coding DNA: TGCGCCAGCAGCTCCTCCGACCCAAAAAGGGGCATTCAGTACTTC. It translates to CASSSSDPKRGIQYF.

The V and J genes are TRBV10-3 and TRBJ2-3, with D perhaps TRBD2 (5 bases). The CDR3 consists of 16 residues. V lost 11 bases to trimming and J lost 0 bases, with 21 bases between them. CDR1 is ENHRY, CDR2 SYGVKD, per germline. CDR3 residues: CASQPTTRSSTDTQYF. DNA for the CDR3: TGTGCCTCCCAGCCCACTACTAGGTCTAGCACAGATACGCAGTATTTT.

This chain joins TRBV7-9 and TRBJ2-1; TRBD1 agrees at 8 bases. The CDR3 contains 15 residues. The ends lost 0 bases at V and 9 bases at J; junction bases unmatched: 7. Germline CDR1 SEHNR, CDR2 FQNEAQ (reference sequence). CDR3 sequence reads: CASSLALGTGSEQFF. DNA of the CDR3: TGTGCCAGCAGCTTAGCGCTAGGGACAGGCAGTGAGCAGTTCTTC.

The chain combines TRBV5-1 with TRBJ1-1, with unresolved D. V lost 4 bases and J 5 bases, leaving 15 bases between the germline ends. CDR3 size: 14 residues. From germline, CDR1 is SGHRS and CDR2 YFSETQ. CDR3 protein: CASSPDWEGTEAFF. CDR3 coding DNA: TGCGCCAGCAGCCCCGATTGGGAGGGAACTGAAGCTTTCTTT.

The chain employs TRBV5-8 and TRBJ2-7, with D perhaps matching TRBD1 (6 bases). From germline, CDR1 is SGHTS and CDR2 YDEGEE. Trimming took off 7 bases at V and 6 bases at J, with 11 bases between the two ends. The CDR3 consists of 11 residues. CDR3 in amino acids: CASGTGLEQYF. CDR3 DNA sequence: TGTGCCAGCGGCACAGGGCTCGAGCAGTACTTC. Variable domain in full (rest from reference TRBV5-8 and TRBJ2-7): EAGVTQSPTHLIKTRGQQATLRCSPISGHTSVYWYQQALGLGLQFLLWYDEGEERNRGNFPPRFSGRQFPNYSSELNVNALELEDSALYLCASGTGLEQYFGPGTRLTVT.

The sample holds a few counts of this clone. The V call is TRBV7-9, the J call TRBJ2-7, with 16 positions matching TRBD2. The CDR3 runs 16 residues. Germline V gene sequence: CDR1 SEHNR, CDR2 FQNEAQ (reference sequence). Trimming took 5 bases from V and 7 from J; bases not matched to a gene: 8. The CDR3 coding sequence is TGTGCCAGCAGCGGGGCCGGGACTAGCGGGAGGGGTGAGCAGTACTTC. This codes for CASSGAGTSGRGEQYF.

In DNA, the CDR3 is TGTGCCAGCAGCCCCCAACCTGGGAGAACCGGGGAGCTGTTTTTT. This translates into CASSPQPGRTGELFF. This chain joins TRBV7-6 and TRBJ2-2; possibly TRBD2 for D (5 bases). V gave up 5 bases and J gave up 5 bases, with 15 bases separating them. There are 15 residues in the CDR3. Germline values: CDR1 SGHVS, CDR2 FNYEAQ.